This T cell receptor beta chain is from a study of T cell responses to AZD1222 COVID-19 vaccine. Repertoires were generated with immunoSEQ multiplex PCR, while TCRdb's copy carries only in-frame clones and drops some. This sample carries about 180,000 clones, approximately 94% of them seen once, and the ten largest clones take around 1.6%. V lost 2 bases and J 7 bases, leaving 11 bases between the germline ends. Per the germline V gene, CDR1 is SGHNT and CDR2 is YENEEA. The CDR3 sequence is 14 residues long. The sample was peripheral blood, taken 28 days after the second AZD1222 dose. This sequence was found in an adult who received the AZD1222 COVID-19 vaccine. The gene calls are TRBV11-3 and TRBJ1-4; D not certain. CDR3 nucleotides: TGTGCCAGCAGCTTACGCTTGGCGAGTGAAAAACTGTTTTTT. Translated: CASSLRLASEKLFF.